The 24 T cell receptor beta chains below were found in one sample sequenced in a study of patients and donors after allogeneic stem cell transplantation. TCRdb re-called the RT-PCR reads with MiXCR, one entry per CDR3 protein. The repertoire has about 960,000 distinct CDR3 sequences, under 20% of them found once; the top ten carry around 6%. The sequenced sample consisted of blood, either unsorted or a sorted T cell fraction (not recorded which). The receptors come from a human donor who was either an allogeneic HSCT recipient or a stem cell or donor lymphocyte infusion donor (not recorded which). It is not recorded whose cells these are; they may come from a transplant donor.

In this sample, this clonotype turned up a few times. The chain uses TRBV6-1 and TRBJ2-1, with 9 positions matching TRBD2. The germline V gene has CDR1 MNHNS and CDR2 SASEGT. This CDR3 is 14 amino acids long. Trimming took 6 bases from V and 7 from J; bases not matched to a gene: 7. DNA of the CDR3: TGTGCCAGCAGCGATCGACTAGCGGCGAATGAGCAGTTCTTC. Amino acid sequence: CASSDRLAANEQFF.

This clonotype has a handful of counts. The V gene is TRBV5-1, the J gene TRBJ2-3; D gene uncertain. Trimming removed 6 bases from V and 0 bases from J, with 11 bases in between. CDR3 length: 14 residues. Germline-derived CDR1 and CDR2 are SGHRS and YFSETQ. As DNA, the CDR3 is TGCGCCAGCAAGGATGGATTGAGCACAGATACGCAGTATTTT. Translated: CASKDGLSTDTQYF.

This clonotype was seen only a few times. The chain joins TRBV4-1 to TRBJ1-4, with TRBD1 as a possible D gene (5 bases). The CDR3 is 15 amino acids. V was cut by 2 bases and J by 10 bases, with 17 bases left in between. CDR1 is MGHRA and CDR2 is YSYEKL in the germline V gene. The CDR3 DNA is TGCGCCAGCAGCCAACCACGGGAACAAAGGGGAAAACTGTTTTTT. Residues: CASSQPREQRGKLFF.

This clonotype was seen a few times. The chain carries TRBV6-5 and TRBJ1-5; the D gene is possibly TRBD1 (6 bases). The CDR3 totals 13 residues. V was pared by 0 bases and J by 8 bases, with 8 bases between. Germline V CDR1 and CDR2: MNHEY, SVGAGI. Here the CDR3 DNA reads TGTGCCAGCAGTTACTCGAGGGGGGAGCCCCAGCATTTT. It encodes CASSYSRGEPQHF.

This clonotype was found a few times. The CDR3: CASSQDHGTGKLDQETQYF. The CDR3 nucleotides read TGCGCCAGCAGCCAAGATCATGGGACAGGGAAATTGGATCAAGAGACCCAGTACTTC. V usage is TRBV4-1 and J usage is TRBJ2-5, with TRBD1 identical over 9 bases. V lost 0 bases, J lost 2 bases, and 13 bases stayed unmatched. The CDR3 runs to 19 residues. Germline assignment: CDR1 MGHRA and CDR2 YSYEKL.

This clonotype turned up a few times. The V gene is TRBV2, the J gene TRBJ2-1; 10 bases are shared with TRBD1. The CDR3 covers 15 residues. Per germline, CDR1 SNHLY and CDR2 FYNNEI. V shed 6 bases, J shed 3 bases, and the junction held 5 bases outside the gene matches. In nucleotides, the CDR3 is TGTGCCAGCAGCCCGGACAGGGGGGTCTACAATGAGCAGTTCTTC. It translates to CASSPDRGVYNEQFF.

This sequence joins TRBV7-2 and TRBJ1-2; D gene unclear. Germline-derived CDR1 and CDR2 are SGHTA and FQGNSA. Trimming took off 2 bases at V and 6 bases at J, with 19 bases between the two ends. The CDR3 has 16 residues. The CDR3 sequence: CASSLRDGYLLHGYTF. CDR3 nucleotides: TGTGCCAGCAGCTTAAGGGATGGATATCTCCTCCATGGCTACACCTTC.

The V and J genes are TRBV21-1 and TRBJ2-6. TRBV21-1 is a recognized pseudogene. The CDR3 is made up of 18 amino acids. The CDR3 DNA sequence: TGTGCCAGCAGCAAAGTGGGCAGAAAATTCTCTGGGGCCAACGTCCTGACTTTC. This translates into CASSKVGRKFSGANVLTF.

This clonotype has just a few counts. The rearrangement links TRBV4-3 to TRBJ1-5; 10 nucleotides match TRBD1. Losses at the gene ends were 3 bases for V and 9 bases for J; bases not matched to a gene: 8. Looked up from germline, CDR1 is LGHNA and CDR2 is YSLEER. This CDR3 has 15 amino acids. DNA for the CDR3: TGCGCCAGCAGCCAGGACAGGGGGGACTCTTGGCCCCAGCATTTT. Its protein product is CASSQDRGDSWPQHF.

This clonotype was observed many times. The genes are TRBV12-3 or TRBV12-4 and TRBJ2-6; D is unclear. V lost 3 bases to trimming and J lost 4 bases, with 7 bases between them. CDR3 size: 14 residues. The DNA of the CDR3 is TGTGCCAGCAGTTTGTTGGCGGGGGCCAACGTCCTGACTTTC. The encoded protein is CASSLLAGANVLTF.

This clonotype came up a few times. The CDR3 DNA sequence: TGCGCCAGCAGCTTGGAAGGGCCCTTCGAGGGCTACACCTTC. Its protein product is CASSLEGPFEGYTF. V gene TRBV5-1 combines with J gene TRBJ1-2, with D uncertain. Trimming left V 0 bases short and J 8 bases short, with 14 bases between. The CDR3 is 14 residues long. Germline CDR1 is SGHRS and CDR2 is YFSETQ.

This chain connects TRBV18 to TRBJ1-1; D is ambiguous. Per germline, CDR1 KGHSH and CDR2 LQKENI. Trimming stripped 3 bases from V and 1 base from J, with 6 bases between. The CDR3 consists of 13 residues. CDR3 nucleotides: TGTGCCAGCTCACCTCACGCGAACACTGAAGCTTTCTTT. It encodes CASSPHANTEAFF.

This chain links TRBV25-1 with TRBJ1-1, with 8 bases aligning to TRBD1. This CDR3 is built from 13 residues. J gave up 6 bases and V 2 bases, and 2 bases lay outside the gene matches. The V gene's germline CDR1 is MGHDK and CDR2 SYGVNS. The CDR3 loop reads CASSELQGAEAFF. Written as DNA, the CDR3 is TGTGCCAGCAGTGAACTACAGGGGGCTGAAGCTTTCTTT.

The chain carries TRBV5-1 and TRBJ2-1; TRBD2 aligns across 8 bases. With V trimmed by 2 bases and J by 5 bases, 6 bases remained unmatched. CDR1 and CDR2 from the germline V gene are SGHRS and YFSETQ. The CDR3 extends over 15 amino acids. CDR3 region: CASSFGIAGHNEQFF. Written as DNA, the CDR3 is TGCGCCAGCAGCTTCGGGATAGCGGGGCACAATGAGCAGTTCTTC.

In its sample, this clonotype was seen many times. V gene TRBV12-3 or TRBV12-4 combines with J gene TRBJ1-2; D remains unclear. The CDR3 length is 13 residues. Trimming left V 2 bases short and J 0 bases short, with 4 bases between. This chain's CDR3 is CASSLKPNYGYTF. The CDR3 region has the DNA TGTGCCAGCAGTTTAAAGCCTAACTATGGCTACACCTTC.

CDR3 in DNA: TGTGCCAGCAGCTTAAGGCCAGACTATGGCTACACCTTC. This sequence encodes CASSLRPDYGYTF. V and J are TRBV7-9 and TRBJ1-2; D gene unclear. The CDR3 length is 13 residues. Germline V gene lookup returns CDR1 SEHNR and CDR2 FQNEAQ (reference sequence). Trimming removed 2 bases from V and 3 bases from J, with 7 bases in between.

In this sample, this clonotype turned up a few times. The chain combines TRBV12-3 or TRBV12-4 with TRBJ1-6, with TRBD1 identical over 7 bases. After removal of 8 bases from V and 5 bases from J, the junction contained 6 bases not matched to a gene. The CDR3 totals 14 residues. The CDR3 DNA is TGTGCCAGCGGCCCCGACAGGGATAATTCACCCCTCCACTTT. Its protein product is CASGPDRDNSPLHF.

This clonotype was counted only a few times. The chain is built from TRBV2 and TRBJ2-5; D possibly corresponds to TRBD2 (5 bases). The CDR3 extends over 15 amino acids. V lost 5 bases, J lost 5 bases, and 18 bases lay in between. Per germline, CDR1 SNHLY and CDR2 FYNNEI. In nucleotides, the CDR3 is TGTGCCAGCAGTATAGCGTGGTCTGTACGTGAGACCCAGTACTTC. Translated, it gives CASSIAWSVRETQYF.

The gene calls are TRBV7-3 and TRBJ2-1; 9 bases match TRBD1. J lost 4 bases, V lost 4 bases, and 8 bases had no gene match. CDR3 length equals 16 residues. Germline V gene data show CDR1 as SGHTA and CDR2 as FQGTGA. This CDR3 reads CASSSSGTGIYNEQFF. The CDR3 DNA reads as TGTGCCAGCAGCTCGTCCGGGACAGGGATTTACAATGAGCAGTTCTTC.

This chain uses TRBV27 with TRBJ2-1, with TRBD2 as a possible D gene (7 bases). The CDR3 is made up of 16 amino acids. Germline V gene lookup returns CDR1 MNHEY and CDR2 SMNVEV (reference sequence). Trimming left V 5 bases short and J 0 bases short, with 14 bases between. The CDR3 spells CASSADRGASYNEQFF. The CDR3 DNA reads as TGTGCCAGCAGTGCTGACCGGGGGGCCTCCTACAATGAGCAGTTCTTC.

The sample holds a few counts of this clonotype. The CDR3 spells CASSLVPGDYVNTEAFF. The DNA of the CDR3 is TGTGCCAGCAGCTTAGTACCGGGGGATTATGTTAACACTGAAGCTTTCTTT. The V gene is TRBV11-1, the J gene TRBJ1-1; perhaps TRBD1 as D (5 bases). The CDR3 loop spans 17 amino acids. Trimming took 1 base from V and 2 from J, leaving 17 bases between them. Germline-derived CDR1 and CDR2 are SGHAT and FQDESV (reference sequence). The full variable domain, completed using reference TRBV11-1 and TRBJ1-1, is EAEVAQSPRYKITEKSQAVAFWCDPISGHATLYWYRQILGQGPELLVQFQDESVVDDSQLPKDRFSAERLKGVDSTLKIQPAELGDSAMYLCASSLVPGDYVNTEAFFGQGTRLTVV.

The chain employs TRBV20-1 and TRBJ2-1; 8 bases match TRBD2. The junction had 9 bases not matched to a gene; V was cut back by 3 bases and J by 2 bases. Germline V lookup: CDR1 DFQATT, CDR2 SNEGSKA (reference sequence). The CDR3 covers 16 residues. The CDR3 sequence is CSARHTGTRTYNEQFF. The CDR3 nucleotides are TGCAGTGCTAGGCACACCGGGACTAGAACCTACAATGAGCAGTTCTTC.

There are many counts of this clonotype. V and J are TRBV5-1 and TRBJ1-1; D call uncertain. V dropped 4 bases and J dropped 5 bases, with 6 bases sitting between them. The CDR3 runs 11 residues. From germline, CDR1 is SGHRS and CDR2 YFSETQ. The CDR3 bases are TGCGCCAGCAGCACGTCTACTGAAGCTTTCTTT. This translates into CASSTSTEAFF. Using reference TRBV5-1 and TRBJ1-1 for the parts outside the CDR3, the full variable domain is KAGVTQTPRYLIKTRGQQVTLSCSPISGHRSVSWYQQTPGQGLQFLFEYFSETQRNKGNFPGRFSGRQFSNSRSEMNVSTLELGDSALYLCASSTSTEAFFGQGTRLTVV.

This chain uses TRBV12-3 or TRBV12-4 with TRBJ1-5; D call uncertain. Trimming removed 4 bases at V and 2 bases at J, with 15 bases between. This CDR3 spans 16 amino acids. The CDR3 here is CASSSLWGRGNQPQHF. DNA of the CDR3: TGTGCCAGCAGTTCCCTCTGGGGTCGGGGCAATCAGCCCCAGCATTTT.